This T cell receptor (beta chain) was profiled in a study of cytomegalovirus exposure and HLA in healthy donors. Study-wide findings and caveats: The only immune exposure information that was available was CMV serostatus. Later analysis revealed greater clonal expansion in HLA-associated TCR beta chains than in equally common others. When presence/absence was analysed, sequencing depth was taken to be roughly uniform across donors.

The count of this clone is one. Its target is not known. The PCR ran on 60 Vbeta and 13 Jbeta primers. Profiling relied on immunoSEQ multiplex PCR, and the TCRdb table lists in-frame clones only, not all of them. The top ten clones hold 8.6% of a sample with about 110,000 clones, around 74% of them seen once. Germline V CDR1 and CDR2: LNHNV, YYDKDF (reference sequence). Deletions cut 3 bases from V and 10 bases from J, with 13 bases between. CDR3 length: 13 residues. This sequence originates from a woman aged 40 to 50 in good health and CMV-seropositive. This chain links TRBV15 with TRBJ2-1; D is undetermined. Sequencing used PBMCs. CDR3 residues: CATSSSDIGEQFF. In nucleotides, the CDR3 is TGTGCCACCAGCAGTTCGGATATCGGGGAGCAGTTCTTC.